Detailed here is one T cell receptor (beta chain). This clone was detected a few times. The target of this receptor is not known. No much larger clone exists at a distance of one base, and base qualities are not known. The data belong to a study of OX40 agonist ivuxolimab in advanced cancers. With respect to the entire study: The costimulatory receptor OX40 (CD134) was targeted by ivuxolimab, a fully human IgG2 agonistic monoclonal antibody. Partial responses occurred in three dose-escalation patients, of whom one had hepatocellular carcinoma and two had cutaneous melanoma. A male proportion of around 81% and a mean age of about 60 years, ranging from about 20 to 85, were recorded for the dose-escalation cohort. Of the roughly 51 patients in dose escalation, about 20 had hepatocellular carcinoma, roughly 15 had melanoma, 9 had renal cell carcinoma and 9 had head and neck cancer. Intravenous ivuxolimab was administered to patients every 2 weeks at six dose levels: 0.01, 0.1, 0.3, 1.5, 3 and 10 mg/kg. The paper reports the monotherapy dose-escalation portion (N of about 47 patients) of the phase I ivuxolimab trial. Prior anti-PD-1, anti-PD-L1 or anti-CTLA-4 therapy was permitted, and checkpoint inhibitors had been received by 40% to 50% of dose-escalation patients. The purpose of peripheral TCRbeta sequencing was to test whether ivuxolimab changed TCR sequence diversity and led to clonal T-cell expansion.

Overall results and qualifications from the work: After ivuxolimab, CD8+ T cells had more expanded clones than CD4+ T cells on average. Low levels of normalized T-cell clonal expansion were also shown by some nonresponding patients. In the 0.1-3.0 mg/kg groups, partial responders were among the patients with the lowest normalized peripheral clonal expansion, particularly in CD8+ T cells. Clonal expansion of both CD4+ and CD8+ blood T cells was observed from baseline to week 6 at doses 0.1 to 3.0 mg/kg. Antigen specificity was not determined for the clonally expanded peripheral T cells.

The trial excluded patients who had a history of autoimmune disease or were on systemic immunosuppression. In every dose cohort, peripheral blood was drawn for TCR sequencing at baseline, cycle 4 day 1, and cycle 7 day 1. Samples were obtained from an open-label, multicenter, first-in-human phase I dose-escalation trial of ivuxolimab. Adults with locally advanced or metastatic melanoma, renal cell carcinoma, hepatocellular carcinoma or head and neck squamous cell carcinoma were enrolled in the trial. Before TCR sequencing, CD4+ T cells and CD8+ T cells were sorted from peripheral blood as separate populations. To sequence the TCRbeta CDR3 region, genomic DNA was isolated from the sorted cells. The immunoSEQ Assay was used for sequencing of TCRbeta CDR3 regions. In TCRdb, the immuneACCESS table is reduced to in-frame sequences with V and J assigned. These tables do not hold every clone; where another copy was compared, an unresolved V gene accounts for under half, and the others remain unexplained. Present in this sample are 10,000 to 15,000 clones, approximately 80% of which were seen just once. Clones ranked in the top ten supply about 24% of the sample.

Based on the germline V gene (reference sequence), the CDR1 and CDR2 sequences are SGHNT and YYREEE. The CDR3 runs 15 amino acids, cysteine and phenylalanine included. Here the CDR3 DNA is all that survives: 45 bases in frame from base 1. The junction carries 15 bases between V and J, which are trimmed by 1 base and 5 bases respectively. Source: CD4+ or CD8+ T cells sorted from blood, taken in a trial of the OX40 agonist ivuxolimab. Recombination joined TRBV5-4 with TRBJ2-5, with the D gene tentatively TRBD1 or TRBD2, based on 6 matching bases in each. This TCR was sampled from an adult with an advanced solid tumor such as melanoma, head and neck, liver or kidney cancer. The nucleotide sequence reads TGTGCCAGCAGCTTGTACGGGGGCAAGTGGGAGACCCAGTACTTC. Its protein reads: CASSLYGGKWETQYF.